The rows below give T cell receptor beta chains drawn from one sample of a study of OX40 agonist ivuxolimab in advanced cancers. The protocol was immunoSEQ multiplex PCR, while the TCRdb copy is restricted to in-frame clones and leaves out a portion. The profile shows roughly 61,000 clones, about 85% of them singletons. Specimen: CD4+ or CD8+ T cells sorted from blood, collected in a trial of the OX40 agonist ivuxolimab. The source is an adult with an advanced solid tumor such as melanoma, head and neck, liver or kidney cancer. CDR3s leave out the opening cysteine and the closing phenylalanine or tryptophan. Fields, in order: V gene, CDR3 protein.

TRBV4-1 ASIKVAGGPYNEQF
TRBV19 ASQGQGASSNQPQH
TRBV19 ASSSRQGVRNEQF
TRBV18 ASSPRLTDKETQY
TRBV6-5 ASNSGASTDTQY
TRBV19 ASSMVSGGSYNEQF
TRBV15 ATSREAENHYEQY
TRBV18 ASSPLTVNTEAF
TRBV10-3 AISGPGGLENEQF
TRBV19 ASFDSGTDNGYT
TRBV7-2 ASSNYGEGAPRWEQY
TRBV2 ASSKRPSYEQY
TRBV5-1 ASSLGTGSTNEKLF
TRBV19 ASNGQPQH
TRBV2 ASSAVTGSLPYEQY
TRBV6-6 ASSSTGMDYGYT
TRBV5-4 ASTLGGGYNTEAF
TRBV11-2 ASSFSGGANFHNEQF
TRBV14 ASSLRDTRHEQY
TRBV7-2 ASSPYVSGSTDTQY
TRBV6-5 ASSYTSGSSGNTIY
TRBV10-3 AISDGATGNIQY
TRBV29-1 SVRMLRNEQF
TRBV7-6 ASSTGQRNIQY
TRBV28 ASSLWRGYEQY
TRBV10-2 ASSDFTDTQY
TRBV19 ASTHPWGNTEAF
TRBV7-8 ASSLVGGGGLF
TRBV10-1 ARSTGGNTEAF
TRBV5-1 ASSFDRAESEQY
TRBV6-1 ASSAGQGGFGTEAF
TRBV2 ASARGVGTQY
TRBV7-3 ASRPGQTSYEQY
TRBV5-1 ASSSGLAGGSSYEQY
TRBV10-3 AISTSGNTGELF